Below, 32 T cell receptor beta chains from the same sample are listed, as sequenced in a study of human T cells and chemical hapten exposure. Time point indicated: pre-sensitization, week 0. Noted treatment: therapeutic diphenylcyclopropenone sensitization with weekly scalp DPC. In TCRdb, the RACE reads were re-called with MiXCR into one record per CDR3 protein. The sample comprises approximately 400,000 distinct CDR3 sequences, around 5.5% of which are singletons, and about 2.5% rests with the top ten. Material: whole blood, obtained in connection with sensitization to the hapten diphenylcyclopropenone (DPC). The receptors come from a woman between 45 and 60 years old with alopecia areata. Some clones in this sample may be carry-over from other donors' samples.

The sample holds a few counts of this clonotype. This chain connects TRBV6-2 or TRBV6-3 to TRBJ2-2; 14 bases map to TRBD2. This CDR3 region has 17 residues. With V trimmed by 2 bases and J by 5 bases, 4 bases remained unmatched. Germline V gives CDR1 MNHEY, CDR2 SVGEGT. DNA for the CDR3: TGTGCCAGCAGTTACGGGACTAGCGGGAGAGGAACCGGGGAGCTGTTTTTT. This encodes CASSYGTSGRGTGELFF.

In its sample, this clonotype was seen many times. CDR3 bases: TGTGCCAGCAGCTTATTTGCTAGCGGGCCAGCCAAAAACATTCAGTACTTC. The encoded protein is CASSLFASGPAKNIQYF. The rearrangement joins TRBV7-8 to TRBJ2-4; 8 bases map to TRBD2. The germline V gene encodes CDR1 SGHVS and CDR2 FQNEAQ. The V gene end was trimmed by 2 bases and the J gene end by 0 bases; junction bases not matched to a gene: 6. The CDR3 has 17 residues.

Many counts were recorded for this clonotype. The chain couples TRBV20-1 to TRBJ2-7, with D possibly called TRBD1 or TRBD2 (5 bases each). The CDR3 length is 13 residues. V was shortened by 2 bases and J by 2 bases, with 10 bases between the two germline ends. Per the germline V gene, CDR1 is DFQATT and CDR2 is SNEGSKA (reference sequence). In DNA, the CDR3 is TGCAGTGCTAGAACCGGGACCGCCTACGAGCAGTACTTC. Amino acid sequence: CSARTGTAYEQYF.

This clonotype was counted at least ten times. This chain links TRBV28 with TRBJ2-4; tentatively, D is TRBD1 (6 bases). This CDR3 contains 17 residues. V shed 2 bases and J shed 0 bases, with 14 bases lying between them. Germline CDR1 reads MDHEN; CDR2 reads SYDVKM. CDR3 region: CASSLSGTFGAKNIQYF. The CDR3 region has the DNA TGTGCCAGCAGTTTAAGTGGGACATTCGGAGCCAAAAACATTCAGTACTTC.

This clonotype was seen more than once but under ten times. The chain carries TRBV4-3 and TRBJ2-3, with a tentative D call TRBD2 (5 bases). CDR1 LGHNA and CDR2 YSLEER come from the germline V gene. Trimming removed 0 bases at V and 1 base at J, with 14 bases between. CDR3 size: 17 residues. For the CDR3, the DNA is TGCGCCAGCAGCCAAGATTCAACTGGGCGGGGCACAGATACGCAGTATTTT. Amino acid sequence: CASSQDSTGRGTDTQYF.

This clonotype showed up many times. For the CDR3, the DNA is TGTGCCAGCAGTGAAGAAGTGGGGCAGTACTTC. Amino acid sequence: CASSEEVGQYF. The rearrangement uses TRBV2 and TRBJ2-7; the D is unclear. Germline V gives CDR1 SNHLY, CDR2 FYNNEI. This CDR3 region has 11 residues. V was trimmed by 1 base and J by 9 bases, leaving 7 bases between them.

The sample holds a few counts of this clonotype. CDR3 nucleotides: TGTGCCAGCAGTGATTCAGGGGGCGTGTATGGCTACACCTTC. Protein sequence: CASSDSGGVYGYTF. The chain links TRBV9 to TRBJ1-2, with 8 bases matching TRBD1. J gave up 5 bases and V 5 bases, and 8 bases lay outside the gene matches. This CDR3 is built from 14 residues. Germline V gene data show CDR1 as SGDLS and CDR2 as YYNGEE.

At least ten counts were recorded for this clonotype. This sequence joins TRBV6-5 and TRBJ1-5; 9 nucleotides align to TRBD1. Germline assignment: CDR1 MNHEY and CDR2 SVGAGI. CDR3 length: 14 residues. V gave up 5 bases and J gave up 6 bases; unmatched junction bases: 5. CDR3 region: CASSTGGAGQPQHF. The CDR3 DNA is TGTGCCAGCAGTACAGGGGGCGCCGGTCAGCCCCAGCATTTT.

This clonotype was recorded at least ten times. The chain is built from TRBV6-2 or TRBV6-3 and TRBJ1-2; the D gene is possibly TRBD1 (5 bases). The CDR3 consists of 13 residues. Germline CDR1 and CDR2: MNHEY and SVGEGT. V lost 2 bases, J lost 7 bases, and 11 bases lay in between. CDR3 sequence (DNA): TGTGCCAGCAGTTACCCGACAGCCACTGGCTACACCTTC. Protein sequence: CASSYPTATGYTF.

The gene calls are TRBV6-2 or TRBV6-3 and TRBJ1-1; D unresolved. Germline CDR1 and CDR2: MNHEY and SVGEGT. The CDR3 extends over 16 amino acids. The V gene lost 0 bases and the J gene lost 0 bases, with 11 bases spanning the gap. The CDR3 coding sequence is TGTGCCAGCAGTTACTCGGTGGAGGAGATGAACACTGAAGCTTTCTTT. It specifies CASSYSVEEMNTEAFF.

The chain combines TRBV7-9 with TRBJ1-2; D is possibly TRBD1 (6 bases). V shed 5 bases and J shed 4 bases, with 14 bases lying between them. The CDR3 sequence is 14 residues long. Germline CDR1 and CDR2: SEHNR and FQNEAQ (reference sequence). As DNA, the CDR3 is TGTGCCAGCAGCCCTGTGGACAGCGCCTATGGCTACACCTTC. It is translated as CASSPVDSAYGYTF. Filled out from reference TRBV7-9 and TRBJ1-2, the complete variable domain reads DTGVSQNPRHKITKRGQNVTFRCDPISEHNRLYWYRQTLGQGPEFLTYFQNEAQLEKSRLLSDRFSAERPKGSFSTLEIQRTEQGDSAMYLCASSPVDSAYGYTFGSGTRLTVV.

V usage is TRBV5-1 and J usage is TRBJ2-5; no firm D call. Germline V gene lookup returns CDR1 SGHRS and CDR2 YFSETQ. The CDR3 spans 14 residues. V lost 0 bases to trimming and J lost 7 bases, with 13 bases between them. This CDR3 reads CASSLEPTSGTQYF. CDR3 bases: TGCGCCAGCAGCTTGGAACCTACTTCAGGGACCCAGTACTTC.

V and J are TRBV9 and TRBJ2-6, with no clear D. CDR1 SGDLS and CDR2 YYNGEE come from the germline V gene. Trimming shortened V by 6 bases and J by 10 bases, and 5 bases separated the two germline ends. The CDR3 extends over 10 amino acids. The CDR3 reads CASKGNVLTF. The CDR3 DNA reads as TGTGCCAGCAAGGGAAACGTCCTGACTTTC.

The chain is built from TRBV28 and TRBJ2-5; D assignment may be TRBD1 or TRBD2 (5 bases each). Germline V lookup: CDR1 MDHEN, CDR2 SYDVKM. Trimming removed 5 bases at V and 5 bases at J, with 24 bases between. The CDR3 is made up of 17 amino acids. CDR3 in amino acids: CASSHLAGTQRRETQYF. The CDR3 DNA sequence: TGTGCCAGCAGTCACCTAGCCGGGACCCAGAGGAGGGAGACCCAGTACTTC.

A few counts support this clonotype. The rearrangement uses TRBV3-1 and TRBJ2-7, with a possible D match to TRBD2 (5 bases). The germline CDR1 and CDR2 sequences are LGHDT and YNNKEL (reference sequence). The CDR3 totals 16 residues. Trimming removed 0 bases from V and 1 base from J, with 13 bases in between. As DNA, the CDR3 is TGTGCCAGCAGCCAAGATCGGAGCGGTGGGTCCTACGAGCAGTACTTC. Translated: CASSQDRSGGSYEQYF.

This chain joins TRBV4-1 and TRBJ1-5, with a weak D call TRBD1 (5 bases). This CDR3 has 15 residues. The V end was cut by 0 bases, the J end by 3 bases, with 9 bases between. Germline V gene lookup returns CDR1 MGHRA and CDR2 YSYEKL. The CDR3 DNA is TGCGCCAGCAGCCAAGATCCTGGGGCCAATCAGCCCCAGCATTTT. The encoded protein is CASSQDPGANQPQHF.

This clonotype has more than one count but fewer than ten. V is TRBV27 and J is TRBJ1-3; D gene unclear. V lost 7 bases and J 1 base, leaving 8 bases between the germline ends. The CDR3 length is 13 residues. CDR1 and CDR2 from the germline V gene are MNHEY and SMNVEV (reference sequence). CDR3: CASKEISGNTIYF. The CDR3 nucleotides are TGTGCCAGCAAGGAGATTTCTGGAAACACCATATATTTT.

The rearrangement uses TRBV20-1 and TRBJ1-2; the D is unclear. Germline V gene lookup returns CDR1 DFQATT and CDR2 SNEGSKA (reference sequence). The CDR3 spans 10 residues. This chain's CDR3 is CRADGDGYTF. CDR3 sequence (DNA): TGCAGGGCGGACGGGGATGGCTACACCTTC.

Ten or more counts support this clonotype. In nucleotides, the CDR3 is TGTGCCAGCAGCTTTGCAGGGGGCTCCCAAGAGACCCAGTACTTC. Translated, it gives CASSFAGGSQETQYF. The chain employs TRBV7-2 and TRBJ2-5; 8 bases match TRBD1. V lost 3 bases to trimming and J lost 1 base; unmatched junction nucleotides: 4. In germline, CDR1 is SGHTA, CDR2 FQGNSA. The CDR3 is made up of 15 amino acids.

The rearrangement uses TRBV28 and TRBJ2-5; no clear D gene. Germline CDR1 and CDR2: MDHEN and SYDVKM. Trimming took off 3 bases at V and 9 bases at J, with 14 bases between the two ends. The length of the CDR3 is 13 residues. The CDR3 DNA sequence: TGTGCCAGCAGTTTGAGGCCGGCCCCGGCCCAGTACTTC. This gives the protein CASSLRPAPAQYF.

The chain combines TRBV2 with TRBJ1-1; tentatively, D is TRBD1 (5 bases). Trimming stripped 7 bases from V and 4 bases from J, with 13 bases between. In germline, CDR1 is SNHLY, CDR2 FYNNEI. The CDR3 extends over 13 amino acids. The CDR3 protein is CASTGGVGTEAFF. CDR3 DNA: TGTGCCAGCACGGGAGGGGTTGGCACTGAAGCTTTCTTT.

This clonotype was seen more than once but under ten times. V gene TRBV7-2 combines with J gene TRBJ2-3; maybe TRBD1 (5 bases). The CDR3 loop spans 14 amino acids. V dropped 7 bases and J dropped 4 bases, with 15 bases sitting between them. CDR1 and CDR2 from the germline V gene are SGHTA and FQGNSA. The CDR3 coding sequence is TGTGCCAGCACACGCGACAGTTTTGCAGATACGCAGTATTTT. It codes for CASTRDSFADTQYF.

This clonotype was seen many times. The chain has TRBV4-2 and TRBJ2-7; TRBD2 matches at 11 bases. CDR3 length: 14 amino acids. Germline V gene lookup returns CDR1 LGHNA and CDR2 YNFKEQ. The V segment lost 2 bases and the J segment 3 bases; nucleotides outside the gene matches: 0. The CDR3 DNA sequence: TGTGCCAGCAGCCAACTAGCGGGGGGCTACGAGCAGTACTTC. It codes for CASSQLAGGYEQYF.

This clonotype has at least ten counts. The chain carries TRBV7-2 and TRBJ2-5; D unresolved. There are 13 residues in the CDR3. Trimming stripped 1 base from V and 5 bases from J, with 8 bases between. CDR1 and CDR2 (germline): SGHTA, FQGNSA. The CDR3 loop reads CASSLGVPETQYF. CDR3 DNA: TGTGCCAGCAGCTTAGGGGTCCCGGAGACCCAGTACTTC.

This clonotype was recorded a few times. The chain carries TRBV12-3 or TRBV12-4 and TRBJ1-4, with D possibly matching TRBD1 (5 bases). The V end was cut by 5 bases, the J end by 2 bases, with 12 bases between. CDR3 length equals 15 residues. CDR3 nucleotides: TGTGCCAGCAGTCCCTCAGGGCCGACTAATGAAAAACTGTTTTTT. Its translation is CASSPSGPTNEKLFF.

This clonotype appeared a few times. The J gene is TRBJ1-1, the V gene TRBV4-1, with a weak D call TRBD1 (5 bases). Germline assignment: CDR1 MGHRA and CDR2 YSYEKL. This CDR3 region has 15 residues. Trimming stripped 0 bases from V and 0 bases from J, with 8 bases between. This CDR3 is CASSQEGAVNTEAFF. The CDR3 coding sequence is TGCGCCAGCAGCCAAGAAGGGGCTGTGAACACTGAAGCTTTCTTT.

This clonotype appeared many times. This chain uses TRBV7-2 with TRBJ2-3, with 9 bases fitting TRBD2. Germline trimming cut 3 bases from V and 2 bases from J; bases unmatched to any gene: 6. The CDR3 contains 16 residues. In germline, CDR1 is SGHTA, CDR2 FQGNSA. The CDR3, as DNA: TGTGCCAGCAGCTTGGTAGCGGGGGTGATCACAGATACGCAGTATTTT. This encodes CASSLVAGVITDTQYF.

This clonotype showed up just a few times. The chain is built from TRBV7-9 and TRBJ1-4; D uncertain. The CDR3 is 12 amino acids. V was pared by 5 bases and J by 8 bases, with 9 bases between. In germline, CDR1 is SEHNR, CDR2 FQNEAQ (reference sequence). The CDR3: CASSPRGEKLFF. CDR3 sequence (DNA): TGTGCCAGCAGCCCACGAGGGGAAAAACTGTTTTTT.

V is TRBV20-1 and J is TRBJ2-3; 9 nucleotides align to TRBD2. The CDR3 has 16 residues. With 0 bases clipped from V and 13 bases from J, the junction kept 17 bases outside the gene matches. Per the germline V gene, CDR1 is DFQATT and CDR2 is SNEGSKA (reference sequence). The CDR3: CSARDGLAGTIKEEYF. CDR3 DNA sequence: TGCAGTGCTAGAGATGGGCTAGCGGGGACCATCAAAGAGGAGTATTTT.

This clonotype was counted at least ten times. J is TRBJ1-4 and V is TRBV6-6; D is uncertain. Germline CDR1 and CDR2: MNHNY and SVGAGI (reference sequence). The V and J ends lost 1 base and 5 bases respectively, with 11 bases between them. The CDR3 is 15 amino acids. The CDR3 is CASSYFQPQNEKLFF. In DNA form, the CDR3 reads TGTGCCAGCAGTTACTTCCAGCCTCAAAATGAAAAACTGTTTTTT.

Only a few counts were recorded for this clonotype. Since the CDR3 does not end with the conserved phenylalanine or tryptophan, this likely comes from a read error. The gene calls are TRBV24-1 and TRBJ1-4, with D possibly matching TRBD1 (5 bases). V gave up 9 bases and J gave up 2 bases, with 12 bases separating them. The germline V gene has CDR1 KGHDR and CDR2 SFDVKD. This CDR3 is built from 14 residues. In DNA form, the CDR3 reads TGTGCCACCTTTTGGGGGATGACTAATGAAAAACTGTTTTCT. Amino acids: CATFWGMTNEKLFS.

This clonotype was found a few times. The chain employs TRBV28 and TRBJ1-5; D is ambiguous. The CDR3 extends over 15 amino acids. V was pared by 4 bases and J by 0 bases, with 10 bases between. Per germline, CDR1 MDHEN and CDR2 SYDVKM. DNA for the CDR3: TGTGCCAGCAGTTCGAGGGTGATTAGCAATCAGCCCCAGCATTTT. Protein product: CASSSRVISNQPQHF.